Presented here are 12 T cell receptor beta chains from one specimen sequenced in a study of regulatory T cells. Primers: 52 TRBV forward and 13 TRBJ reverse. Only in-frame clones appear in the TCRdb table, and some are missing; sequencing was by immunoSEQ multiplex PCR. There are 2,000 to 2,500 clones in the sample; less than 80% occur only once, and 30% to 35% lies in the top ten. Sequenced input: CD8+ T cells sorted from blood. The receptor set was obtained from a person aged 30 to 40 with CD3G deficiency.

This CDR3 reads CASSLGQGLNTGELFF. In DNA, the CDR3 is TGTGCCAGCAGCTTGGGACAGGGGCTTAACACCGGGGAGCTGTTTTTT. V gene TRBV7-8 combines with J gene TRBJ2-2; TRBD1 matches at 10 bases. This CDR3 has 16 amino acids. Germline V gives CDR1 SGHVS, CDR2 FQNEAQ. With V trimmed by 3 bases and J by 2 bases, 3 bases remained unmatched.

This chain links TRBV28 with TRBJ1-1; 7 bases line up with TRBD1. Per the germline V gene, CDR1 is MDHEN and CDR2 is SYDVKM. CDR3 length equals 15 residues. V was pared by 3 bases and J by 2 bases, with 6 bases of the junction left unmatched. The CDR3 DNA reads TGTGCCAGCAGTTTCACCCAGGGGGGAAACACTGAAGCTTTCTTT. Residues: CASSFTQGGNTEAFF.

This clone has only a few counts. V usage is TRBV9 and J usage is TRBJ1-5, with 9 bases matching TRBD1. CDR3 length equals 15 residues. V was pared by 3 bases and J by 6 bases, with 7 bases of the junction left unmatched. Looked up from germline, CDR1 is SGDLS and CDR2 is YYNGEE. The CDR3 nucleotides read TGTGCCAGCAGCGCCGGGACAGGGCACAGTCAGCCCCAGCATTTT. This codes for CASSAGTGHSQPQHF.

V usage is TRBV7-9 and J usage is TRBJ2-5, with D perhaps TRBD1 (6 bases). Germline V gene lookup returns CDR1 SEHNR and CDR2 FQNEAQ (reference sequence). This CDR3 contains 14 residues. Trimming cost V 3 bases and J 5 bases, with 13 bases left between them. The CDR3: CASSLDSSQETQYF. CDR3 DNA sequence: TGTGCCAGCAGCTTGGACAGCTCCCAGGAGACCCAGTACTTC.

This clone turned up a few times. The chain has TRBV7-8 and TRBJ2-1; the D is unclear. The CDR3 contains 13 residues. Germline CDR1 and CDR2: SGHVS and FQNEAQ. Between the trimmed V and J ends, which lost 1 base and 10 bases, there was a span of 11 bases. CDR3 DNA sequence: TGTGCCAGCAGCTTAGGGTTTAGCAGCGAGCAGTTCTTC. It yields the protein CASSLGFSSEQFF.

This chain uses TRBV6-1 with TRBJ1-5, with 7 positions matching TRBD1. Unmatched junction bases numbered 7, after V lost 4 bases and J lost 4 bases. The CDR3 is 15 residues long. Germline values: CDR1 MNHNS, CDR2 SASEGT. The DNA for the CDR3 is TGTGCCAGCAGTGTAGCGGGACAGTCAAATCAGCCCCAGCATTTT. It translates to CASSVAGQSNQPQHF.

The gene calls are TRBV6-5 and TRBJ1-2, with D perhaps matching TRBD1 (5 bases). V was cut by 7 bases and J by 0 bases, with 12 bases left in between. Germline-derived CDR1 and CDR2 are MNHEY and SVGAGI. This CDR3 spans 14 amino acids. CDR3 protein: CASIDSRANYGYTF. CDR3 DNA sequence: TGTGCCAGCATCGACAGCCGAGCTAACTATGGCTACACCTTC.

The CDR3, as DNA: TGTGCCAGCAGCTTAGCCGGGACAGATTCACCCCTCCACTTT. Protein: CASSLAGTDSPLHF. The chain couples TRBV7-3 to TRBJ1-6; TRBD1 aligns across 7 bases. This CDR3 contains 14 residues. Germline CDR1 reads SGHTA; CDR2 reads FQGTGA. V shed 2 bases and J 8 bases; nucleotides not matched to a gene: 3.

This clone showed up just a few times. The rearrangement joins TRBV7-8 to TRBJ2-1; 8 bases agree with TRBD2. CDR3 length equals 18 residues. After removal of 5 bases from V and 6 bases from J, the junction contained 18 bases not matched to a gene. Germline-derived CDR1 and CDR2 are SGHVS and FQNEAQ. CDR3 nucleotide sequence: TGTGCCAGCAGCCCCCTCACTAGCGGCTATAAAGGTGGCAATGAGCAGTTCTTC. It encodes CASSPLTSGYKGGNEQFF.

The chain is built from TRBV7-8 and TRBJ1-2; D gene unclear. The CDR3 has 17 amino acids. Germline V gene lookup returns CDR1 SGHVS and CDR2 FQNEAQ. Trimming cost V 5 bases and J 0 bases, with 19 bases left between them. The CDR3 reads CASSPIVRTGANYGYTF. In nucleotides, the CDR3 is TGTGCCAGCAGCCCGATAGTCAGGACGGGAGCTAACTATGGCTACACCTTC.

This clone has a handful of counts. J is TRBJ1-5 and V is TRBV7-1; D might be TRBD1 (5 bases). TRBV7-1 is given ORF status, its function remaining uncertain. The V gene lost 5 bases and the J gene lost 3 bases, with 11 bases spanning the gap. The CDR3 runs 14 residues. In DNA, the CDR3 is TGTGCCAGCAGCGTTTGGGGACCCAATCAGCCCCAGCATTTT. Its translation: CASSVWGPNQPQHF.

This clone appeared a few times. The chain employs TRBV7-9 and TRBJ1-4; 11 bases are a match to TRBD1. V shed 3 bases, J shed 6 bases, and the junction held 9 bases outside the gene matches. Germline V CDR1 and CDR2: SEHNR, FQNEAQ (reference sequence). CDR3 length equals 17 residues. In DNA, the CDR3 is TGTGCCAGCAGCTTTTCCGGGACAGGGGGGAGTGATGAAAAACTGTTTTTT. Protein product: CASSFSGTGGSDEKLFF.